The 28 T cell receptor beta chains presented below share a single source sample, sequenced in a study of shared clonotypes between healthy human individuals. The assay was immunoSEQ multiplex PCR, and TCRdb's table has in-frame clones only and misses some. The top ten hold about a sixth of the sample, which has under 350,000 clones, roughly 84% seen once. The sample consisted of memory CD8+ T cells sorted from blood. Subset here: CD45RO+ cells pooled with CCR7-negative TemRA cells. The receptors originated from a man aged 18 to 30 in good health.

The rearrangement links TRBV9 to TRBJ2-5, with 9 bases lining up with TRBD1. The CDR3 has 14 residues. The V gene's germline CDR1 is SGDLS and CDR2 YYNGEE. V was clipped by 3 bases and J by 5 bases; unmatched bases: 5. In DNA form, the CDR3 reads TGTGCCAGCAGCGCAGGACAGGGGCTGGAGACCCAGTACTTC. Its translation is CASSAGQGLETQYF.

This clone was recorded once. CDR3: CASRRQGAFDEQFF. CDR3 in DNA: TGTGCCAGCCGCAGACAGGGGGCGTTCGATGAGCAGTTCTTC. The chain has TRBV27 and TRBJ2-1, with TRBD1 matching over 10 bases. With V trimmed by 8 bases and J by 8 bases, 9 bases remained unmatched. In germline, CDR1 is MNHEY, CDR2 SMNVEV (reference sequence). This CDR3 contains 14 residues.

The chain has TRBV28 and TRBJ2-2; possibly TRBD1 or TRBD2 for D (5 bases each). V was pared by 9 bases and J by 5 bases, with 16 bases between. The germline gives CDR1 MDHEN, CDR2 SYDVKM. This CDR3 spans 14 amino acids. CDR3 bases: TGTGCCAGGGTACGAGGGGACGTAACCGGGGAGCTGTTTTTT. Protein sequence: CARVRGDVTGELFF.

The chain links TRBV29-1 to TRBJ2-4, with 11 bases identical to TRBD1. Trimming removed 3 bases from V and 9 bases from J; junction bases left unmatched: 10. This CDR3 contains 15 residues. Germline V gives CDR1 SQVTM, CDR2 ANQGSEA. CDR3 residues: CSVESRDRGYSIQYF. CDR3 in DNA: TGCAGCGTTGAGTCCCGGGACAGGGGGTATAGCATTCAGTACTTC.

V and J are TRBV4-1 and TRBJ1-1; tentatively, D is TRBD1 (6 bases). Trimming took 0 bases from V and 6 from J, leaving 17 bases between them. The CDR3 spans 16 residues. The germline V gene has CDR1 MGHRA and CDR2 YSYEKL. The CDR3 coding sequence is TGCGCCAGCAGCCAAGAAACGGGCAGGGGACAATCTGAAGCTTTCTTT. Its protein product is CASSQETGRGQSEAFF.

The gene calls are TRBV5-1 and TRBJ2-7; D possibly matches TRBD1 or TRBD2 (6 bases each). Trimming left V 2 bases short and J 1 base short, with 10 bases between. Germline CDR1 reads SGHRS; CDR2 reads YFSETQ. The CDR3 contains 14 residues. CDR3 DNA sequence: TGCGCCAGCAGCTTCAGGGGACTTTCCTACGAGCAGTACTTC. Its protein is CASSFRGLSYEQYF.

V and J are TRBV4-1 and TRBJ1-2, with D tentatively TRBD1 (6 bases). The germline V and J ends were trimmed by 4 bases and 8 bases, with 14 bases remaining between them. This CDR3 contains 13 residues. Germline-derived CDR1 and CDR2 are MGHRA and YSYEKL. CDR3 in amino acids: CASSLAGAGGYTF. The DNA for the CDR3 is TGCGCCAGCAGCCTTGCAGGGGCCGGAGGCTACACCTTC.

The J gene is TRBJ2-7, the V gene TRBV6-5; TRBD2 might be the D (6 bases). Germline V CDR1 and CDR2: MNHEY, SVGAGI. The CDR3 has 14 amino acids. V lost 7 bases to trimming and J lost 0 bases, with 13 bases between them. CDR3 nucleotide sequence: TGTGCCAGCAAAGCTAGCGTGAGCTCCTACGAGCAGTACTTC. Amino acid sequence: CASKASVSSYEQYF.

The chain employs TRBV7-8 and TRBJ1-5; D remains ambiguous. The V end was cut by 1 base, the J end by 4 bases, with 8 bases between. CDR3 length: 14 amino acids. Germline V gene lookup returns CDR1 SGHVS and CDR2 FQNEAQ. The CDR3 loop reads CASSLGLLNQPQHF. CDR3 sequence (DNA): TGTGCCAGCAGCTTAGGTCTACTAAATCAGCCCCAGCATTTT.

This clone was counted only a few times. This chain connects TRBV9 to TRBJ2-3, with TRBD2 identical over 11 bases. CDR1 SGDLS and CDR2 YYNGEE come from the germline V gene. Trimming removed 4 bases from V and 0 bases from J; junction bases left unmatched: 13. CDR3 size: 19 residues. CDR3 sequence reads: CASSHPSGGREASTDTQYF. The CDR3 DNA reads as TGTGCCAGCAGCCACCCTAGCGGGGGGCGAGAAGCTAGCACAGATACGCAGTATTTT.

The chain has TRBV15 and TRBJ1-1; a weak D match, TRBD1 (5 bases). V lost 5 bases, J lost 1 base, and 8 bases lay in between. This CDR3 is 13 amino acids long. Germline V gene lookup returns CDR1 LNHNV and CDR2 YYDKDF (reference sequence). This CDR3 reads CATSDSWNTEAFF. In DNA form, the CDR3 reads TGTGCCACCAGCGACAGCTGGAACACTGAAGCTTTCTTT.

The chain couples TRBV5-4 to TRBJ1-2; D uncertain. V lost 0 bases and J lost 8, with 17 bases in between. Germline V gene data show CDR1 as SGHNT and CDR2 as YYREEE (reference sequence). CDR3 length: 15 amino acids. CDR3 coding DNA: TGTGCCAGCAGCTTGGTGGCCGGAACCCAATACGGCTACACCTTC. It specifies CASSLVAGTQYGYTF.

This clone has a handful of counts. The CDR3 region has the DNA TGTGCCAGCTCACCGACTAGGGGGAGCGGGCTAAACTACGAGCAGTACTTC. Amino acids: CASSPTRGSGLNYEQYF. The rearrangement links TRBV18 to TRBJ2-7; D tentatively fits TRBD1 or TRBD2 (6 bases each). This CDR3 comprises 17 residues. Germline V gene lookup returns CDR1 KGHSH and CDR2 LQKENI. The V end was cut by 3 bases, the J end by 3 bases, with 21 bases between.

The chain links TRBV5-1 to TRBJ2-2; D is tentatively TRBD1 or TRBD2 (6 bases each). The V and J ends lost 2 bases and 6 bases respectively, with 14 bases between them. CDR3 length: 15 amino acids. Germline assignment: CDR1 SGHRS and CDR2 YFSETQ. CDR3 DNA sequence: TGCGCCAGCAGCTTAGGGGGGAGCTCTCCCGGGGAGCTGTTTTTT. Amino acid sequence: CASSLGGSSPGELFF.

This clone came up a few times. The chain joins TRBV6-1 to TRBJ2-2, with 7 bases fitting TRBD2. The CDR3 is made up of 15 amino acids. J lost 5 bases, V lost 1 base, and 4 bases had no gene match. Germline values: CDR1 MNHNS, CDR2 SASEGT. CDR3 loop: CASSEVTGGTGELFF. For the CDR3, the DNA is TGTGCCAGCAGTGAAGTAACGGGAGGTACCGGGGAGCTGTTTTTT.

The chain joins TRBV7-8 to TRBJ1-4, with 9 positions matching TRBD1. This CDR3 contains 16 residues. The V and J ends lost 4 bases and 4 bases, in that order; junction bases with no gene match: 7. Looked up from germline, CDR1 is SGHVS and CDR2 is FQNEAQ. CDR3 DNA: TGTGCCAGCAGCTCCCCCTGGACAGGGGTTAATGAAAAACTGTTTTTT. This sequence encodes CASSSPWTGVNEKLFF.

The genes are TRBV27 and TRBJ1-2; D unclear. V lost 6 bases and J lost 6, with 14 bases in between. The germline gives CDR1 MNHEY, CDR2 SMNVEV (reference sequence). CDR3 length equals 13 residues. This chain's CDR3 is CASRPSKGNGYTF. CDR3 nucleotide sequence: TGTGCCAGCAGACCCTCGAAAGGAAATGGCTACACCTTC.

V is TRBV7-9 and J is TRBJ1-2, with D possibly being TRBD1 (6 bases). The CDR3 loop spans 14 amino acids. Germline lookup yields CDR1 SEHNR and CDR2 FQNEAQ (reference sequence). The V and J ends lost 0 bases and 7 bases respectively, with 12 bases between them. The CDR3 here is CASSLASQGSGYTF. The CDR3 coding sequence is TGTGCCAGCAGCTTAGCGTCACAGGGCAGTGGCTACACCTTC.

V gene TRBV10-3 combines with J gene TRBJ2-1; a possible D gene is TRBD2 (6 bases). Germline V gene lookup returns CDR1 ENHRY and CDR2 SYGVKD. The V end lost 2 bases, the J end lost 9 bases, and 29 bases lay between the germline ends. The CDR3 is 19 residues long. CDR3 DNA sequence: TGTGCCATCAGTGAGGTAACCCTGGCGTGGGGACTTATGGGTTGTGAGCAGTTCTTC. Its protein product is CAISEVTLAWGLMGCEQFF.

The genes are TRBV27 and TRBJ2-7; possibly TRBD1 or TRBD2 for D (5 bases each). CDR3 size: 14 residues. Trimming took off 5 bases at V and 4 bases at J, with 15 bases between the two ends. Germline V CDR1 and CDR2: MNHEY, SMNVEV (reference sequence). The CDR3 bases are TGTGCCAGCAGTCAGACCACGAGGGGTTACGAGCAGTACTTC. Protein: CASSQTTRGYEQYF.

This chain joins TRBV11-2 and TRBJ2-7; D unresolved. This CDR3 spans 15 amino acids. The V gene lost 3 bases and the J gene lost 0 bases, with 12 bases spanning the gap. Germline-derived CDR1 and CDR2 are SGHAT and FQNNGV. This CDR3 reads CASSFETAFSYEQYF. CDR3 bases: TGTGCCAGCAGCTTTGAAACAGCTTTCTCCTACGAGCAGTACTTC.

The chain couples TRBV7-9 to TRBJ2-7; a possible D gene is TRBD1 (6 bases). Looked up from germline, CDR1 is SEHNR and CDR2 is FQNEAQ (reference sequence). Trimming shortened V by 6 bases and J by 2 bases, and 14 bases separated the two germline ends. CDR3 length: 14 amino acids. The CDR3 reads CASSPTGYPYEQYF. CDR3 in DNA: TGTGCCAGCAGTCCGACAGGCTACCCCTACGAGCAGTACTTC.

The V and J genes are TRBV27 and TRBJ2-2; possible D gene TRBD1, 6 bases. Germline CDR1 MNHEY, CDR2 SMNVEV (reference sequence). The CDR3 has 13 amino acids. V shed 6 bases and J shed 4 bases, with 9 bases lying between them. The CDR3 reads CASRHRATGELFF. CDR3 sequence (DNA): TGTGCCAGCAGGCACAGGGCCACCGGGGAGCTGTTTTTT.

This chain joins TRBV4-1 and TRBJ2-7; maybe TRBD2 (5 bases). Germline assignment: CDR1 MGHRA and CDR2 YSYEKL. The V end lost 0 bases, the J end lost 3 bases, and 9 bases lay between the germline ends. The length of the CDR3 is 14 residues. DNA for the CDR3: TGCGCCAGCAGCCAAGAAGCGGTACTCTACGAGCAGTACTTC. This translates into CASSQEAVLYEQYF.

V gene TRBV27 combines with J gene TRBJ2-7; D gene ambiguous. CDR1 and CDR2 from the germline V gene are MNHEY and SMNVEV (reference sequence). This CDR3 contains 14 residues. The V end was cut by 6 bases, the J end by 3 bases, with 15 bases between. CDR3 coding DNA: TGTGCCAGCAGCCTCGGACCGATAAGCTACGAGCAGTACTTC. Its protein product is CASSLGPISYEQYF.

The V gene is TRBV30, the J gene TRBJ2-3; 11 bases align to TRBD2. Per germline, CDR1 GTSNPN and CDR2 SVGIG (reference sequence). V dropped 2 bases and J dropped 4; count of bases not matched to a gene: 8. This CDR3 contains 16 residues. The CDR3 region is CAWSLDLAGGADTQYF. In DNA, the CDR3 is TGTGCCTGGAGTCTTGATCTAGCGGGGGGCGCAGATACGCAGTATTTT.

The rearrangement joins TRBV29-1 to TRBJ2-7, with D perhaps matching TRBD2 (5 bases). The germline V and J ends were trimmed by 4 bases and 6 bases, with 16 bases remaining between them. Germline CDR1 and CDR2: SQVTM and ANQGSEA. The CDR3 loop spans 13 amino acids. The CDR3 DNA is TGCAGCGTTGGAAGCGGAGTAAATAGCGAGCAGTACTTC. Its translation is CSVGSGVNSEQYF.

The V and J genes are TRBV28 and TRBJ1-5; 7 nucleotides line up with TRBD1. The CDR3 is 15 amino acids. The germline CDR1 and CDR2 sequences are MDHEN and SYDVKM. Trimming took 6 bases from V and 1 from J; bases not matched to a gene: 6. CDR3 protein: CASSPTGISNQPQHF. Here the CDR3 DNA reads TGTGCCAGCAGCCCGACAGGGATCAGCAATCAGCCCCAGCATTTT.